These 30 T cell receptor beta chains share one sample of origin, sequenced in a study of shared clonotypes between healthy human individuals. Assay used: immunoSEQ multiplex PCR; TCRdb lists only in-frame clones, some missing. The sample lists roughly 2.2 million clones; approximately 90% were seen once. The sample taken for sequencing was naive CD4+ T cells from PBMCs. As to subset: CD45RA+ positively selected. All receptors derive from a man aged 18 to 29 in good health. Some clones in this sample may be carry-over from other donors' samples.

CDR3 sequence: CASSQRGQEGQPQHF. The CDR3 DNA is TGTGCCAGCAGTCAAAGAGGACAGGAGGGTCAGCCCCAGCATTTT. The J gene is TRBJ1-5, the V gene TRBV7-9; 7 bases are a match to TRBD1. The germline V gene encodes CDR1 SEHNR and CDR2 FQNEAQ (reference sequence). J was trimmed by 6 bases and V by 6 bases; bases with no gene match: 11. This CDR3 comprises 15 residues. Full variable domain (missing parts from reference TRBV7-9 and TRBJ1-5): DTGVSQNPRHKITKRGQNVTFRCDPISEHNRLYWYRQTLGQGPEFLTYFQNEAQLEKSRLLSDRFSAERPKGSFSTLEIQRTEQGDSAMYLCASSQRGQEGQPQHFGDGTRLSIL.

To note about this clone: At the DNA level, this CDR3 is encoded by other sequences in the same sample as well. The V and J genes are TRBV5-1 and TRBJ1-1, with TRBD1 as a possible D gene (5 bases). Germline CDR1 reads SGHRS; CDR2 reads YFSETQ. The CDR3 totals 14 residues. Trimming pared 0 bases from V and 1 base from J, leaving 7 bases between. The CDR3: CASSLGGRNTEAFF. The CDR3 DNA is TGCGCCAGCAGCTTGGGGGGACGGAACACTGAAGCTTTCTTT.

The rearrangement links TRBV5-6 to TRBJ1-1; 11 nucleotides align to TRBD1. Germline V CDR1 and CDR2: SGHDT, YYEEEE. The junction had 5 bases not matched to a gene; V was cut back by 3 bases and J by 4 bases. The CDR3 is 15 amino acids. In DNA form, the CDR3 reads TGTGCCAGCAGCTCAACCGGGACAGGGGGCACTGAAGCTTTCTTT. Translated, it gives CASSSTGTGGTEAFF.

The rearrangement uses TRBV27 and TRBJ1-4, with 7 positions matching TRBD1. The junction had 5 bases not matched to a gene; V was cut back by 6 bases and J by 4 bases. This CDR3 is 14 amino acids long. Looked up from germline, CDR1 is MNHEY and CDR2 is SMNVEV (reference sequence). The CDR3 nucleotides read TGTGCCAGCAGAACCGGGACAGTTAATGAAAAACTGTTTTTT. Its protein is CASRTGTVNEKLFF. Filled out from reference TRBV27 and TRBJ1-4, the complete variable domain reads EAQVTQNPRYLITVTGKKLTVTCSQNMNHEYMSWYRQDPGLGLRQIYYSMNVEVTDKGDVPEGYKVSRKEKRNFPLILESPSPNQTSLYFCASRTGTVNEKLFFGSGTQLSVL.

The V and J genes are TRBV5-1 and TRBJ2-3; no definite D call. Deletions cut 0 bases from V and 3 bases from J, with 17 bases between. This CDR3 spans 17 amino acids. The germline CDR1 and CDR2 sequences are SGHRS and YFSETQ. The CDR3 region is CASSLVYETRTTDTQYF. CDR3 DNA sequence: TGCGCCAGCAGCTTGGTTTATGAGACAAGGACGACAGATACGCAGTATTTT.

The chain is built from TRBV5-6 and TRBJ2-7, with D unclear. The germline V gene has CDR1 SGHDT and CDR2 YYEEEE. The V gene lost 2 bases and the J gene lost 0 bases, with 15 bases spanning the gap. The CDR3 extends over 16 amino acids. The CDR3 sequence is CASSFVVRVGSYEQYF. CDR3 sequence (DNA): TGTGCCAGCAGCTTCGTAGTGCGAGTTGGCTCCTACGAGCAGTACTTC.

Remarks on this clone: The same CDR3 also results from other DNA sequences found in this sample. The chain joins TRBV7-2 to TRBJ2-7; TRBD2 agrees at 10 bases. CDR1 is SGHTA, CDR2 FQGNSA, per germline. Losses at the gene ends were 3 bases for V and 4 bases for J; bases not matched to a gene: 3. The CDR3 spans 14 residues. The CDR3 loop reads CASSFSGGLYEQYF. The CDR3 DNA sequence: TGTGCCAGCAGCTTTAGCGGGGGGCTTTACGAGCAGTACTTC.

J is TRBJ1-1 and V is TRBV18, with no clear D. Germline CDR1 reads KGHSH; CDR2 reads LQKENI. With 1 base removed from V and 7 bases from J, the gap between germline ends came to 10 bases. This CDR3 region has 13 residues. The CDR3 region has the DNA TGTGCCAGCTCACCACAGGTGAATATTGAAGCTTTCTTT. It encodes CASSPQVNIEAFF. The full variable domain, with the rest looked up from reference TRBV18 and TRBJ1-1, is NAGVMQNPRHLVRRRGQEARLRCSPMKGHSHVYWYRQLPEEGLKFMVYLQKENIIDESGMPKERFSAEFPKEGPSILRIQQVVRGDSAAYFCASSPQVNIEAFFGQGTRLTVV.

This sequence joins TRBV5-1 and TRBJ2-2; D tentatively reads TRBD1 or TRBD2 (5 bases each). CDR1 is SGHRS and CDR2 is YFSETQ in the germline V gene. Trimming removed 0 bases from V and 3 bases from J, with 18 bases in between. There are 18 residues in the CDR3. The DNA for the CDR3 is TGCGCCAGCAGCTTGGCGCGAGGGGAAGACCCGTACACCGGGGAGCTGTTTTTT. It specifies CASSLARGEDPYTGELFF. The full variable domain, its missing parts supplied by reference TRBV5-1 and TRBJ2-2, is KAGVTQTPRYLIKTRGQQVTLSCSPISGHRSVSWYQQTPGQGLQFLFEYFSETQRNKGNFPGRFSGRQFSNSRSEMNVSTLELGDSALYLCASSLARGEDPYTGELFFGEGSRLTVL.

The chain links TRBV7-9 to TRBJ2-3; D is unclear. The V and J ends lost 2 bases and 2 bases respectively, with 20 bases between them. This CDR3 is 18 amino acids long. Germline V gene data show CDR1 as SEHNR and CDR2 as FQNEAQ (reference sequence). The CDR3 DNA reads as TGTGCCAGCAGCTTACCCCCATATGGGCAGGCGATCACAGATACGCAGTATTTT. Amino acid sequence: CASSLPPYGQAITDTQYF.

The CDR3 DNA is TGCGCCAGCAGCCCACGGGGACCTCCAGGGCAAGCTTTCTTT. It specifies CASSPRGPPGQAFF. The chain employs TRBV4-1 and TRBJ1-1; D might be TRBD1 (5 bases). The germline V and J ends were trimmed by 4 bases and 9 bases, with 18 bases remaining between them. Looked up from germline, CDR1 is MGHRA and CDR2 is YSYEKL. The CDR3 runs to 14 residues.

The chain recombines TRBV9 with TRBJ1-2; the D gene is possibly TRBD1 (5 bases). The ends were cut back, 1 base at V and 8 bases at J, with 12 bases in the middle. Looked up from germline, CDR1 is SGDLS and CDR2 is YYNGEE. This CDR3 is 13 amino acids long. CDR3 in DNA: TGTGCCAGCAGCGTAATGGGGCAAGGCGGCTACACCTTC. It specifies CASSVMGQGGYTF. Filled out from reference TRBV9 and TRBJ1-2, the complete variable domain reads DSGVTQTPKHLITATGQRVTLRCSPRSGDLSVYWYQQSLDQGLQFLIQYYNGEERAKGNILERFSAQQFPDLHSELNLSSLELGDSALYFCASSVMGQGGYTFGSGTRLTVV.

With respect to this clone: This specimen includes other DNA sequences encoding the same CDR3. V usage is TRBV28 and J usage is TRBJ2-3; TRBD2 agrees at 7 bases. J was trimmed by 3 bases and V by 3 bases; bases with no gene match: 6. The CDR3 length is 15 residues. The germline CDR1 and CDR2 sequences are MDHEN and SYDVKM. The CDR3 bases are TGTGCCAGCAGTTTTAGGCGCGGGAGAACAGATACGCAGTATTTT. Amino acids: CASSFRRGRTDTQYF.

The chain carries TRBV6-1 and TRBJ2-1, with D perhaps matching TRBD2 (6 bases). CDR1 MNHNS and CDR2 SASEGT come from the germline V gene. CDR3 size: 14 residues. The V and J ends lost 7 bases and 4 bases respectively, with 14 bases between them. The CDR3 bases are TGTGCCAGCATCAGAAACGGGGGTTACAATGAGCAGTTCTTC. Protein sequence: CASIRNGGYNEQFF.

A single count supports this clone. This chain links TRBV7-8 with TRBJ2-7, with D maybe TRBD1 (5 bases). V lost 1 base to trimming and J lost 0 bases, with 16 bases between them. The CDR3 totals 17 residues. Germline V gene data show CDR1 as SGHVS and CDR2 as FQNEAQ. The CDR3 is CASSLEGPTHLSYEQYF. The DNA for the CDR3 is TGTGCCAGCAGCTTAGAGGGGCCTACCCACCTCTCCTACGAGCAGTACTTC.

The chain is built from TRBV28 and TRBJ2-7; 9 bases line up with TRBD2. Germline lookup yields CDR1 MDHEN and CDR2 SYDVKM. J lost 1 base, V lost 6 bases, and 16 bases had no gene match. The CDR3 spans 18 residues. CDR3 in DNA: TGTGCCAGCAGCCGACCCCCCGCTGCGGGAGGGGTATCCTACGAGCAGTACTTC. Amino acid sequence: CASSRPPAAGGVSYEQYF. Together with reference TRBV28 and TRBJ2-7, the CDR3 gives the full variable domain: DVKVTQSSRYLVKRTGEKVFLECVQDMDHENMFWYRQDPGLGLRLIYFSYDVKMKEKGDIPEGYSVSREKKERFSLILESASTNQTSMYLCASSRPPAAGGVSYEQYFGPGTRLTVT.

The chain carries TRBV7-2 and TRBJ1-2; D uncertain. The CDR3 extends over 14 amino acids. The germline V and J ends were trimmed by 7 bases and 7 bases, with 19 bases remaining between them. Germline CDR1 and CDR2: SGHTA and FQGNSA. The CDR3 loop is CASIGPGVFRGYTF. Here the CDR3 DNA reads TGTGCCAGCATCGGTCCCGGGGTCTTTCGTGGCTACACCTTC.

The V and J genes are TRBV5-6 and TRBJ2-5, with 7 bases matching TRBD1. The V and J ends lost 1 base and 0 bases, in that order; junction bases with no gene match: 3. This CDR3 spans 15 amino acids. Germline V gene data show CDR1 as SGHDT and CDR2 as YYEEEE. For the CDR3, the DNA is TGTGCCAGCAGCTTGAACAGGGGCTACCAAGAGACCCAGTACTTC. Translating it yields CASSLNRGYQETQYF.

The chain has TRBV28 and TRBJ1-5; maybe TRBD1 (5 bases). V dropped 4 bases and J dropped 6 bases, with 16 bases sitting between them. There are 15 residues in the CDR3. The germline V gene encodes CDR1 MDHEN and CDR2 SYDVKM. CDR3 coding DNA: TGTGCCAGCAGTTCAGGGTCGGCCGGGGGTCAGCCCCAGCATTTT. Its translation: CASSSGSAGGQPQHF.

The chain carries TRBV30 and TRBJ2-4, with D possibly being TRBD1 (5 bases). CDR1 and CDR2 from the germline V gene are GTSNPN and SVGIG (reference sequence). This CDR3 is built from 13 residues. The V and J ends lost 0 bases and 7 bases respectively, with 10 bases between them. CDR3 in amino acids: CAWSVQVGNIQYF. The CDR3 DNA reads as TGTGCCTGGAGTGTACAGGTTGGGAACATTCAGTACTTC.

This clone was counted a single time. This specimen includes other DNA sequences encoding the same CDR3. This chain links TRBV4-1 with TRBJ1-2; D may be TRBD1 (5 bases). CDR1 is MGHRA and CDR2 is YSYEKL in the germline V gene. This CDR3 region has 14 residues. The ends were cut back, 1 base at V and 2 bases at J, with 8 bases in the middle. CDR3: CASSQGSGNYGYTF. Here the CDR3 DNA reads TGCGCCAGCAGCCAAGGGTCAGGGAACTATGGCTACACCTTC.

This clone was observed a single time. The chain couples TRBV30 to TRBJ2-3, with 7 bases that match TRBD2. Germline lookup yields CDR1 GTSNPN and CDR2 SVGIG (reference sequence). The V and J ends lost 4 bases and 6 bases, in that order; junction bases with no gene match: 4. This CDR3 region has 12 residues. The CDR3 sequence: CAWNPLADTQYF. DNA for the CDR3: TGTGCCTGGAACCCACTAGCGGATACGCAGTATTTT.

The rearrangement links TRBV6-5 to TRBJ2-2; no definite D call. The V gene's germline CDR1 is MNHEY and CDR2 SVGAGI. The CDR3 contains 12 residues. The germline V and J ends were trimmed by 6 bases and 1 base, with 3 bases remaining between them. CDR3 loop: CASRQNTGELFF. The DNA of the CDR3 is TGTGCCAGCAGACAGAACACCGGGGAGCTGTTTTTT.

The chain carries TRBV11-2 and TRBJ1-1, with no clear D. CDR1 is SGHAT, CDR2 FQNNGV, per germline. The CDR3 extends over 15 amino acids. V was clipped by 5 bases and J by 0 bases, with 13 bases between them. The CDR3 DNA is TGTGCCAGCAGCCCCCGCACAGACATGAACACTGAAGCTTTCTTT. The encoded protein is CASSPRTDMNTEAFF. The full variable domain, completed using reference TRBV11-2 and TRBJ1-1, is EAGVAQSPRYKIIEKRQSVAFWCNPISGHATLYWYQQILGQGPKLLIQFQNNGVVDDSQLPKDRFSAERLKGVDSTLKIQPAKLEDSAVYLCASSPRTDMNTEAFFGQGTRLTVV.

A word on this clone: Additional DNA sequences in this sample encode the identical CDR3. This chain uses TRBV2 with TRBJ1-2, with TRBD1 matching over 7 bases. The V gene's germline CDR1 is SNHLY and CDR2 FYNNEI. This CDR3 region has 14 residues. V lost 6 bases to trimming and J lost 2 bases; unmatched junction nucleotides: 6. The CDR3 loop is CASSRDRPNYGYTF. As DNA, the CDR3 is TGTGCCAGCAGCCGGGACAGACCGAACTATGGCTACACCTTC.

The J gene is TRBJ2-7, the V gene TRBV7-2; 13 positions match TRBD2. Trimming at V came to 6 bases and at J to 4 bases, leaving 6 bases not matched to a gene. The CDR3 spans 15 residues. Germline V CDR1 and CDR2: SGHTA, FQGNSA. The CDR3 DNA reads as TGTGCCAGCAGGCGGGGGACTAGCGGGAATTACGAGCAGTACTTC. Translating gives CASRRGTSGNYEQYF.

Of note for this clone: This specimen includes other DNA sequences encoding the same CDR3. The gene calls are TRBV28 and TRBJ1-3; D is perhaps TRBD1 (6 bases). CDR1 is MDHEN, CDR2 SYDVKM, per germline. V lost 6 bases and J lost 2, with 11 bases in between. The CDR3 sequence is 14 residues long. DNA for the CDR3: TGTGCCAGCAGCCTGCGGACAGCTGGAAACACCATATATTTT. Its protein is CASSLRTAGNTIYF.

The CDR3 DNA reads as TGCGCCAGCAGCCAAGAGACAGCTGGAAACACCATATATTTT. It is translated as CASSQETAGNTIYF. The chain employs TRBV4-3 and TRBJ1-3; maybe TRBD1 (5 bases). The CDR3 is 14 amino acids. The V gene lost 0 bases and the J gene lost 2 bases, with 5 bases spanning the gap. Germline lookup yields CDR1 LGHNA and CDR2 YSLEER.

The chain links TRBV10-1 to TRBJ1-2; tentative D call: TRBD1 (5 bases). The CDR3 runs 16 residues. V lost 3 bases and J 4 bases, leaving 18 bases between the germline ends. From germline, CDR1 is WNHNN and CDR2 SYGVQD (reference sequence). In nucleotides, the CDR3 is TGCGCCAGCAGTGACCGAGGGCAGGCCGGGACCTATGGCTACACCTTC. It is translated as CASSDRGQAGTYGYTF.

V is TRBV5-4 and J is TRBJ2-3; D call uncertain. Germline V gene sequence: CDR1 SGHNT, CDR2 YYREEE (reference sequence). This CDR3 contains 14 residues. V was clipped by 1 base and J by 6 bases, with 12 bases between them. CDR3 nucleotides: TGTGCCAGCAGCTTGCGGGTGGTAAGCGATACGCAGTATTTT. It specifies CASSLRVVSDTQYF.